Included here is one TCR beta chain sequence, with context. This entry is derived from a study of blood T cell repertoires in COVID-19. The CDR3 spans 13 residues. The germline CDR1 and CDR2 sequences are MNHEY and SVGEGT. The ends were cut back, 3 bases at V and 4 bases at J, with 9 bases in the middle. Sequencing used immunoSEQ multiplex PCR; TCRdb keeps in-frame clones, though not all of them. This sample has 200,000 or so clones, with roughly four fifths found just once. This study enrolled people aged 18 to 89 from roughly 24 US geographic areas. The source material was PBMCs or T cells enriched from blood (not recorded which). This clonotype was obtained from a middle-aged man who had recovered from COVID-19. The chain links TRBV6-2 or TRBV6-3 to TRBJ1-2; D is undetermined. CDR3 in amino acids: CASSYKLTYGYTF. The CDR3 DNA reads TGTGCCAGCAGTTATAAGCTAACCTATGGCTACACCTTC.